This passage covers 4 T cell receptor beta chains from one sample sequenced in a study of T-cell reconstitution after alpha-beta-depleted transplantation in children. For TCRbeta, the library was prepared with unique molecular identifiers. TCRdb redid the calling of the PCR reads with MiXCR, one entry per CDR3 protein. The sample has about 140,000 distinct CDR3 sequences; more than 8% are singletons. The specimen comprised PBMCs, mostly from graft donor cells, sampled 180 days after TCRalphabeta/CD19-depleted stem cell transplant. The receptors come from a female patient younger than 10 who had a stem cell transplant for congenital amegakaryocytic thrombocytopenia, so the T cells may come from the graft donor.

Many counts were recorded for this clonotype. V usage is TRBV10-2 and J usage is TRBJ2-4; D may be TRBD2 (6 bases). Germline assignment: CDR1 WSHSY and CDR2 SAAADI. The CDR3 is 15 amino acids. Trimming left V 3 bases short and J 0 bases short, with 9 bases between. DNA of the CDR3: TGCGCCAGCAGTGAATTGGGACTAGCCAAAAACATTCAGTACTTC. It specifies CASSELGLAKNIQYF.

This clonotype was found many times. The CDR3 reads CSARDEGTAGELFF. Written as DNA, the CDR3 is TGCAGTGCTAGAGATGAGGGGACAGCCGGGGAGCTGTTTTTT. The chain has TRBV20-1 and TRBJ2-2; TRBD1 matches at 7 bases. Germline V gene sequence: CDR1 DFQATT, CDR2 SNEGSKA (reference sequence). The length of the CDR3 is 14 residues. J gave up 6 bases and V 0 bases, and 4 bases lay outside the gene matches.

The chain carries TRBV20-1 and TRBJ2-7; no firm D call. Trimming left V 6 bases short and J 0 bases short, with 6 bases between. CDR1 and CDR2 (germline): DFQATT, SNEGSKA (reference sequence). The CDR3 sequence is 11 residues long. The CDR3 region has the DNA TGCAGTGCCAAGAGCTCCTACGAGCAGTACTTC. This sequence encodes CSAKSSYEQYF.

V is TRBV4-1 and J is TRBJ2-7; possibly TRBD1 for D (5 bases). This CDR3 comprises 14 residues. Trimming took off 1 base at V and 2 bases at J, with 9 bases between the two ends. CDR1 is MGHRA, CDR2 YSYEKL, per germline. CDR3 sequence: CASSQGPGTYEQYF. The DNA for the CDR3 is TGCGCCAGCAGCCAAGGCCCAGGGACCTACGAGCAGTACTTC.